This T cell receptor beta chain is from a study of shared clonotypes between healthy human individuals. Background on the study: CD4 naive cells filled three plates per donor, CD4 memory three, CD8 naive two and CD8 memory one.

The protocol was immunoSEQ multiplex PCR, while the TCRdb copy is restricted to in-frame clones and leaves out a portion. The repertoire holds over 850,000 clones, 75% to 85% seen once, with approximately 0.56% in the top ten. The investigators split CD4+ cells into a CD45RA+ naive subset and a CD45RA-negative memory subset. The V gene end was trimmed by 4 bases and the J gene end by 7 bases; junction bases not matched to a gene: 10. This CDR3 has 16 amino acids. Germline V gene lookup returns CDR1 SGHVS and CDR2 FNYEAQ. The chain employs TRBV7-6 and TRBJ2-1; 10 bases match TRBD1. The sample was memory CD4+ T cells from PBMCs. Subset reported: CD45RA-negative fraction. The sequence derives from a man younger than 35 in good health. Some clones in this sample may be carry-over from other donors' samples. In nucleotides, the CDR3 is TGTGCCAGCAGCTCCTACGGGACAGGGGAATGGAATGAGCAGTTCTTC. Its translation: CASSSYGTGEWNEQFF.